The 26 T cell receptor beta chains reported below all come from one sample, sequenced in a study of human T cells and chemical hapten exposure (dated by TCRdb to the early 2020s). The time point tag for this specimen amounts to: healthy volunteer bleed at 2 weeks. Total RNA was isolated from unfractionated whole blood collected in Tempus Blood RNA tubes. Receptor libraries were prepared by RACE. Sequencing took place on a NextSeq 500. The raw public reads went through TCRdb reprocessing: fastp at Q25, MiXCR clone calling, in-frame beta chains kept. Each CDR3 protein appears once, grouped with its most common genes and DNA. In all, the sample holds 100,000 to 150,000 distinct CDR3 sequences, and about 8.2% of those were seen once. The top ten hold under 2% of the sample. The sample comprised whole blood. These receptors all come from a male donor in good health. Some clones in this sample may be carry-over from other donors' samples.

The genes are TRBV5-1 and TRBJ2-1; TRBD1 agrees at 7 bases. The CDR3 runs to 14 residues. The ends lost 3 bases at V and 6 bases at J; junction bases unmatched: 6. Germline V lookup: CDR1 SGHRS, CDR2 YFSETQ. The CDR3 DNA reads TGCGCCAGCAGCTCTACAGGGGCCGGCAATGAGCAGTTCTTC. Encoded protein: CASSSTGAGNEQFF.

This clonotype came up a few times. The genes are TRBV6-1 and TRBJ2-2, with 8 bases identical to TRBD2. Germline lookup yields CDR1 MNHNS and CDR2 SASEGT. V was clipped by 2 bases and J by 7 bases; unmatched bases: 3. This CDR3 has 14 amino acids. The CDR3 bases are TGTGCCAGCAGTGAATACGGGAGGGACGGGGAGCTGTTTTTT. Protein product: CASSEYGRDGELFF.

The sample holds a few counts of this clonotype. This chain links TRBV20-1 with TRBJ1-1; 8 bases align to TRBD1. This CDR3 contains 13 residues. CDR1 DFQATT and CDR2 SNEGSKA come from the germline V gene (reference sequence). V shed 1 base, J shed 9 bases, and the junction held 7 bases outside the gene matches. CDR3 in amino acids: CSARGQRQGKAFF. The DNA of the CDR3 is TGCAGTGCTAGAGGTCAGCGACAGGGGAAAGCTTTCTTT.

This clonotype occurred a few times. This sequence joins TRBV18 and TRBJ2-1, with 10 positions matching TRBD1. Germline V CDR1 and CDR2: KGHSH, LQKENI. The V segment lost 3 bases and the J segment 7 bases; nucleotides outside the gene matches: 9. CDR3 length: 16 amino acids. Written as DNA, the CDR3 is TGTGCCAGCTCACCTCGACAGGGGGCACCTAAGAATGAGCAGTTCTTC. Translating it yields CASSPRQGAPKNEQFF. The complete variable domain, with remaining parts taken from reference TRBV18 and TRBJ2-1, reads NAGVMQNPRHLVRRRGQEARLRCSPMKGHSHVYWYRQLPEEGLKFMVYLQKENIIDESGMPKERFSAEFPKEGPSILRIQQVVRGDSAAYFCASSPRQGAPKNEQFFGPGTRLTVL.

The rearrangement links TRBV5-4 to TRBJ2-1; a possible D gene is TRBD2 (5 bases). The ends were cut back, 4 bases at V and 6 bases at J, with 14 bases in the middle. This CDR3 is 14 amino acids long. Per germline, CDR1 SGHNT and CDR2 YYREEE (reference sequence). Here the CDR3 reads CASSAGPPGNEQFF. CDR3 nucleotides: TGTGCCAGCAGCGCGGGTCCGCCTGGCAATGAGCAGTTCTTC.

The gene calls are TRBV20-1 and TRBJ2-7, with D possibly TRBD2 on 5 matching bases. The CDR3 is 15 amino acids. Germline CDR1 DFQATT, CDR2 SNEGSKA (reference sequence). V lost 0 bases and J 0 bases, leaving 12 bases between the germline ends. CDR3 sequence: CSARDVKRSSYEQYF. As DNA, the CDR3 is TGCAGTGCTAGAGATGTGAAGCGGAGCTCCTACGAGCAGTACTTC.

This clonotype was observed at least ten times. The chain uses TRBV7-2 and TRBJ1-1, with D unresolved. The V end was cut by 3 bases, the J end by 4 bases, with 15 bases between. CDR1 is SGHTA, CDR2 FQGNSA, per germline. There are 15 residues in the CDR3. The CDR3 bases are TGTGCCAGCAGCTTTTATCAGGTGTCGGGCACTGAAGCTTTCTTT. Its translation is CASSFYQVSGTEAFF.

In its sample, this clonotype was seen a few times. The chain employs TRBV7-9 and TRBJ2-5; no definite D call. Germline V gene sequence: CDR1 SEHNR, CDR2 FQNEAQ (reference sequence). The V end was cut by 3 bases, the J end by 0 bases, with 8 bases between. This CDR3 has 14 amino acids. CDR3 nucleotides: TGTGCCAGCAGCTTTAACCGGGACCAAGAGACCCAGTACTTC. Its protein product is CASSFNRDQETQYF.

This clonotype came up a few times. This chain connects TRBV7-3 to TRBJ2-7; TRBD2 might be the D (7 bases). Deletions cut 4 bases from V and 2 bases from J, with 15 bases between. CDR3 length: 15 amino acids. Germline loops: CDR1 SGHTA, CDR2 FQGTGA. For the CDR3, the DNA is TGTGCCAGCAGCTCGACCGGGGGGCCGGCCTACGAGCAGTACTTC. It is translated as CASSSTGGPAYEQYF.

The chain recombines TRBV5-6 with TRBJ2-1; 11 nucleotides match TRBD2. V lost 4 bases and J lost 0; bases outside the gene matches: 9. Germline V gene data show CDR1 as SGHDT and CDR2 as YYEEEE. The CDR3 is made up of 18 amino acids. This chain's CDR3 is CASSPPGLAVSSYNEQFF. Here the CDR3 DNA reads TGTGCCAGCAGCCCTCCGGGACTAGCGGTAAGCTCCTACAATGAGCAGTTCTTC.

The sample holds a few counts of this clonotype. The chain is built from TRBV25-1 and TRBJ1-6; perhaps TRBD1 as D (6 bases). V lost 4 bases to trimming and J lost 1 base, with 8 bases between them. The CDR3 contains 15 residues. Germline V lookup: CDR1 MGHDK, CDR2 SYGVNS. The CDR3 sequence: CASSATGSYNSPLHF. In nucleotides, the CDR3 is TGTGCCAGCAGTGCAACAGGGTCCTATAATTCACCCCTCCACTTT.

A single count supports this clonotype. The chain has TRBV5-4 and TRBJ2-7, with 9 bases fitting TRBD2. This CDR3 has 13 amino acids. V was clipped by 4 bases and J by 6 bases; unmatched bases: 5. Germline V CDR1 and CDR2: SGHNT, YYREEE (reference sequence). CDR3 residues: CASSPGLATEQYF. CDR3 DNA sequence: TGTGCCAGCAGCCCGGGACTAGCTACCGAGCAGTACTTC.

There are a few counts of this clonotype. DNA for the CDR3: TGCGCCAGCAGCCCAGGGGGGGGGAGCAATCAGCCCCAGCATTTT. Translated: CASSPGGGSNQPQHF. The rearrangement uses TRBV5-1 and TRBJ1-5, with TRBD1 identical over 7 bases. CDR1 is SGHRS, CDR2 YFSETQ, per germline. The CDR3 has 15 residues. Trimming took 4 bases from V and 1 from J; bases not matched to a gene: 5.

The V gene is TRBV6-2 or TRBV6-3, the J gene TRBJ1-2; unclear D gene. Trimming took off 5 bases at V and 4 bases at J, with 8 bases between the two ends. The CDR3 is 12 amino acids. Germline CDR1 and CDR2: MNHEY and SVGEGT. CDR3 protein: CASSLETYGYTF. Written as DNA, the CDR3 is TGTGCCAGCAGTCTTGAGACCTATGGCTACACCTTC.

This clonotype was recorded many times. The chain has TRBV7-3 and TRBJ2-3; D could derive from TRBD1 or TRBD2 (5 bases each). The CDR3 is made up of 15 amino acids. Trimming stripped 4 bases from V and 0 bases from J, with 11 bases between. Germline V lookup: CDR1 SGHTA, CDR2 FQGTGA. The CDR3: CASSSYRTSTDTQYF. The CDR3, as DNA: TGTGCCAGCAGCTCCTACAGGACTAGCACAGATACGCAGTATTTT.

This clonotype has ten or more counts. This rearrangement joins TRBV12-3 or TRBV12-4 to TRBJ2-2, with 7 bases lining up with TRBD1. The V segment lost 7 bases and the J segment 0 bases; nucleotides outside the gene matches: 5. The CDR3 has 15 amino acids. CDR3 nucleotide sequence: TGTGCCAGCATCACCGGGACAGCGAACACCGGGGAGCTGTTTTTT. Its translation is CASITGTANTGELFF.

V gene TRBV5-1 combines with J gene TRBJ1-5; 7 positions agree with TRBD1. The CDR3 has 15 amino acids. J gave up 5 bases and V 4 bases, and 9 bases lay outside the gene matches. Germline V gene lookup returns CDR1 SGHRS and CDR2 YFSETQ. The CDR3 region has the DNA TGCGCCAGCAGCCCCGTGACAGGGAGCCATCAGCCCCAGCATTTT. This translates into CASSPVTGSHQPQHF.

This clonotype was seen repeatedly, ten times or more. The genes are TRBV7-8 and TRBJ1-6, with 8 positions matching TRBD1. In germline, CDR1 is SGHVS, CDR2 FQNEAQ. The CDR3 covers 15 residues. The trim removed 6 bases at V and 7 bases at J, leaving 8 bases unmatched. CDR3 protein: CASRSDRAGNSPLHF. In DNA form, the CDR3 reads TGTGCCAGCAGATCGGACAGGGCTGGGAATTCACCCCTCCACTTT.

This clonotype was detected ten times or more. The rearrangement links TRBV7-9 to TRBJ2-3; 8 bases agree with TRBD1. This CDR3 contains 15 residues. CDR1 SEHNR and CDR2 FQNEAQ come from the germline V gene (reference sequence). V was clipped by 3 bases and J by 4 bases; unmatched bases: 6. This CDR3 reads CASSFPAGGADTQYF. Written as DNA, the CDR3 is TGTGCCAGCAGCTTTCCTGCAGGGGGCGCAGATACGCAGTATTTT.

The chain recombines TRBV4-1 with TRBJ2-3; 10 bases line up with TRBD2. CDR1 MGHRA and CDR2 YSYEKL come from the germline V gene. V was clipped by 0 bases and J by 4 bases; unmatched bases: 16. CDR3 length equals 20 residues. DNA of the CDR3: TGCGCCAGCAGCCAAGAAACCCCGCTAGCGGGAGAATCCCACCCAGATACGCAGTATTTT. The encoded protein is CASSQETPLAGESHPDTQYF.

This clonotype was seen repeatedly, ten times or more. The chain links TRBV12-3 or TRBV12-4 to TRBJ1-5; maybe TRBD1 (5 bases). The CDR3 totals 15 residues. Trimming took 2 bases from V and 0 from J, leaving 8 bases between them. The CDR3 reads CASSLRGFSNQPQHF. The CDR3 nucleotides read TGTGCCAGCAGTTTAAGGGGTTTTAGCAATCAGCCCCAGCATTTT.

This clonotype occurred a few times. This chain uses TRBV6-5 with TRBJ1-2, with D hard to call. Trimming removed 2 bases from V and 4 bases from J, with 17 bases in between. The CDR3 runs 16 residues. Germline values: CDR1 MNHEY, CDR2 SVGAGI. The CDR3 DNA is TGTGCCAGCAGTTACACAATATTAGCAGCCATCTATGGCTACACCTTC. Amino acid sequence: CASSYTILAAIYGYTF.

This clonotype was seen at least ten times. The chain recombines TRBV7-7 with TRBJ2-5; D call uncertain. Germline V gene data show CDR1 as SSHAT and CDR2 as FNYEAQ (reference sequence). CDR3 length equals 13 residues. With 4 bases removed from V and 0 bases from J, the gap between germline ends came to 6 bases. Here the CDR3 DNA reads TGTGCCAGCAGCTATGGACACCAAGAGACCCAGTACTTC. Protein product: CASSYGHQETQYF.

The chain couples TRBV3-1 to TRBJ1-4; no firm D call. This CDR3 comprises 17 residues. CDR1 is LGHDT, CDR2 YNNKEL, per germline (reference sequence). Trimming took 0 bases from V and 7 from J, leaving 18 bases between them. This CDR3 reads CASSQDTESIVAEKLFF. The CDR3 nucleotides read TGTGCCAGCAGCCAAGATACGGAATCGATAGTGGCTGAAAAACTGTTTTTT.

In its sample, this clonotype was seen many times. The CDR3 loop reads CAWSGGQGVATDTEAFF. The CDR3 nucleotides read TGTGCCTGGAGTGGCGGACAGGGTGTGGCCACGGACACTGAAGCTTTCTTT. The chain carries TRBV30 and TRBJ1-1, with TRBD1 matching over 8 bases. V lost 1 base to trimming and J lost 3 bases; unmatched junction nucleotides: 13. CDR3 length: 17 residues. The germline gives CDR1 GTSNPN, CDR2 SVGIG (reference sequence).

The sample holds a few counts of this clonotype. The chain is built from TRBV6-1 and TRBJ1-4, with TRBD1 matching over 8 bases. The germline CDR1 and CDR2 sequences are MNHNS and SASEGT. The V gene end was trimmed by 7 bases and the J gene end by 8 bases; junction bases not matched to a gene: 6. The CDR3 is 13 amino acids. The CDR3 coding sequence is TGTGCCAGCACGGACAGGGTTAGCGAAAAACTGTTTTTT. Its translation is CASTDRVSEKLFF.